The entry below gives a single T cell receptor beta chain sequence along with its context. Antigen unknown. This record belongs to a study of T cells in localized non-small cell lung cancer. Study-level points and caveats: Uninvolved neighboring lung showed the greatest T cell clonality, exceeding tumor. Heterogeneity within the tumor remains possible, as just one region underwent sequencing.

From germline, CDR1 is MGHRA and CDR2 YSYEKL. This CDR3 comprises 13 residues. Trimming took off 1 base at V and 6 bases at J, with 7 bases between the two ends. TCRdb keeps only in-frame clones here, not all; method: immunoSEQ multiplex PCR. Of tens of thousands of clones listed, around 79% are singletons. Source: PBMCs, taken before any cancer treatment. The TCR originated in a woman aged 35 to 69 with stage II squamous cell lung carcinoma. V is TRBV4-1 and J is TRBJ1-5, with D unclear. The DNA for the CDR3 is TGCGCCAGCAGCCAAGGAGTAGTTCAGCCCCAGCATTTT. Protein sequence: CASSQGVVQPQHF.